This TCR beta chain emerged from a study of graft-versus-host responses after intestinal transplantation. Whole-study context: Anti-thymocyte globulin was used for induction in all recipients, who then took tacrolimus and steroids for approximately 3 years.

Data came from immunoSEQ multiplex PCR; TCRdb stores just in-frame clones and leaves some out. The repertoire holds approximately 86,000 clones, with 91% as singletons. Whole-study results and caveats: Early declines in HvG clones that occurred post-transplant were associated with peak circulating GvH clone levels.

Remarks on this clone: Antigen: not known.

Sample: unstimulated CD4+ T cells sorted from spleen or lymph node cells, taken before intestinal transplant. This sequence was found in a human donor who received an intestinal transplant.

The CDR3 DNA sequence: TGTGCCAGTAGTATACCAGGCGGGGGCCGCACAGATACGCAGTATTTT. Translating it yields CASSIPGGGRTDTQYF. The chain carries TRBV19 and TRBJ2-3; maybe TRBD2 (7 bases). CDR3 size: 16 residues. In germline, CDR1 is LNHDA, CDR2 SQIVND (reference sequence). V gave up 2 bases and J gave up 1 base, with 13 bases separating them.